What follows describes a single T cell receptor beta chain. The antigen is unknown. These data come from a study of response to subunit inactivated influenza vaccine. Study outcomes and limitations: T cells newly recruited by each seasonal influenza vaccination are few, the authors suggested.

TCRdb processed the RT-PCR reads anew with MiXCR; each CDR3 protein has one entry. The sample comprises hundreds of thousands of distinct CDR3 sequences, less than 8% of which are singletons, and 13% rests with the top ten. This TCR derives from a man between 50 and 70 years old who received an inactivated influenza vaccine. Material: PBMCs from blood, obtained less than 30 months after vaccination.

The CDR3 is CASSLAGTPIEQYF. DNA for the CDR3: TGTGCCAGCAGCTTAGCGGGAACCCCAATCGAGCAGTACTTC. The chain combines TRBV7-2 with TRBJ2-7; D remains ambiguous. Trimming pared 0 bases from V and 6 bases from J, leaving 12 bases between. The CDR3 spans 14 residues. Germline V CDR1 and CDR2: SGHTA, FQGNSA.